This TCR beta chain stems from a study of T cells in Graves' hyperthyroidism and ophthalmopathy. CDR3 length equals 16 residues. The V gene's germline CDR1 is SGHVS and CDR2 FNYEAQ. Pregnant or lactating patients were excluded, as were those with uncontrolled infection or other autoimmune disease. The TCR beta CDR3 regions underwent amplification using RNA transcripts as the source. Initially, a first-round RT-PCR of the TCR CDR3 employed the HTBI primer set. In TCRdb, the multiplex PCR reads were re-called with MiXCR into one record per CDR3 protein. The repertoire includes about 520,000 distinct CDR3 sequences, approximately 25% of them detected once, and approximately 11% sits in the top ten. With respect to this clonotype: Compared with germline, one end of the junction differs, possibly owing to a read error.

This clonotype was obtained from a woman aged 25 to 39 with Graves' ophthalmopathy. This rearrangement joins TRBV7-6 to TRBJ2-7; 12 positions agree with TRBD2. The material sequenced was blood. The CDR3 bases are TGTGCCCGCAGCTTAGCGATACTAGCGGGAGGCCACGAGCAGTACTTC. It is translated as CARSLAILAGGHEQYF.